This T cell receptor (beta chain) was captured in a study of blood T cell repertoires in COVID-19. Study summary: From the United States, Italy and Spain came samples of acute and convalescent COVID-19. The cDNA or gDNA used as material had been derived from T cells, B-cell-depleted T cells, or PBMCs.

Germline CDR1 reads LNHDA; CDR2 reads SQIVND (reference sequence). This CDR3 comprises 15 residues. V was clipped by 7 bases and J by 4 bases, with 14 bases between them. Original methodology: Estimation of nucleated cell counts relied on the amplification of reference gene primers. Sequencing used immunoSEQ multiplex PCR; TCRdb keeps in-frame clones, though not all of them. V and J calls plus clone size are reproduced from that table; the DNA served to infer D and trimming. The data contain fewer than 250,000 clones, about 83% of them singletons. The sequencing sample was made of peripheral blood. The origin of this receptor is a man aged 45 to 65 with active or convalescent COVID-19. The rearrangement uses TRBV19 and TRBJ1-6; no firm D call. The CDR3 protein is CASKVAKAYNSPLHF. CDR3 DNA: TGTGCCAGTAAGGTAGCAAAGGCGTATAATTCACCCCTCCACTTT. The whole variable domain, filled in from reference TRBV19 and TRBJ1-6, reads DGGITQSPKYLFRKEGQNVTLSCEQNLNHDAMYWYRQDPGQGLRLIYYSQIVNDFQKGDIAEGYSVSREKKESFPLTVTSAQKNPTAFYLCASKVAKAYNSPLHFGNGTRLTVT.